The sample holds one count of the clone carrying this T cell receptor beta chain. These data come from a study of shared clonotypes between healthy human individuals. Between the trimmed V and J ends, which lost 3 bases and 5 bases, there was a span of 8 bases. The germline CDR1 and CDR2 sequences are SGHRS and YFSETQ. The CDR3 spans 13 residues. It was across several immunoSEQ plates that each subset's genomic DNA was evenly split. Generated by immunoSEQ multiplex PCR, the TCRdb table keeps only in-frame clones and is missing some. The sample lists 1.4 million to 1.5 million clones, roughly 96% occurring once. Both subsets, CD45RA+ naive and CD45RA-negative memory, were split from the CD4+ cells.

The TCR comes from a man under 40 in good health. Sequenced input: naive CD4+ T cells sorted from blood. The subset denotes: CD45RA+ positively selected. The chain employs TRBV5-1 and TRBJ1-4; D call uncertain. The CDR3 DNA follows: TGCGCCAGCAGCTATTGGGGAAATGAAAAACTGTTTTTT. This encodes CASSYWGNEKLFF.